What follows are 11 T cell receptor beta chains derived from one specimen sequenced in a study of identical twins. TCRdb re-derived calls from the 5' RACE reads in MiXCR, one entry per CDR3 protein. This sample carries roughly 230,000 distinct CDR3 sequences, approximately 8.3% of them seen once, and the ten largest clones take less than 4%. These data were also reused for a study on yellow fever vaccine responses in identical twins.

The material sequenced was CD8+ T cells sorted from blood. The receptors here all came from a woman aged 18-30 years in good health.

The V and J genes are TRBV7-9 and TRBJ2-6, with D perhaps matching TRBD1 (5 bases). CDR1 is SEHNR, CDR2 FQNEAQ, per germline (reference sequence). CDR3 size: 16 residues. Trimming removed 0 bases from V and 0 bases from J, with 6 bases in between. For the CDR3, the DNA is TGTGCCAGCAGCTTAGCCGACAGCTCTGGGGCCAACGTCCTGACTTTC. Protein sequence: CASSLADSSGANVLTF. Full variable domain (outside the CDR3, taken from reference TRBV7-9 and TRBJ2-6): DTGVSQNPRHKITKRGQNVTFRCDPISEHNRLYWYRQTLGQGPEFLTYFQNEAQLEKSRLLSDRFSAERPKGSFSTLEIQRTEQGDSAMYLCASSLADSSGANVLTFGAGSRLTVL.

This clonotype was detected only a few times. The chain links TRBV9 to TRBJ1-1; D unclear. The length of the CDR3 is 14 residues. CDR1 is SGDLS and CDR2 is YYNGEE in the germline V gene. V lost 4 bases to trimming and J lost 4 bases, with 14 bases between them. For the CDR3, the DNA is TGTGCCAGCAGCCCCGTTATCAGAGGCACTGAAGCTTTCTTT. Amino acid sequence: CASSPVIRGTEAFF.

This clonotype has a handful of counts. This rearrangement joins TRBV4-2 to TRBJ1-2; D unresolved. Germline V gene lookup returns CDR1 LGHNA and CDR2 YNFKEQ. The length of the CDR3 is 13 residues. V shed 3 bases and J shed 6 bases, with 11 bases lying between them. The CDR3, as DNA: TGTGCCAGCAGCCACCCTCTCAGCGATGGCTACACCTTC. Protein: CASSHPLSDGYTF.

The sample holds many counts of this clonotype. The genes are TRBV20-1 and TRBJ1-3; D unresolved. Germline-derived CDR1 and CDR2 are DFQATT and SNEGSKA (reference sequence). V dropped 0 bases and J dropped 0 bases, with 12 bases sitting between them. The CDR3 spans 16 residues. For the CDR3, the DNA is TGCAGTGCTAGAGATGTCGCAGACTCCTCTGGAAACACCATATATTTT. It yields the protein CSARDVADSSGNTIYF.

In its sample, this clonotype was seen many times. V and J are TRBV12-3 or TRBV12-4 and TRBJ2-7, with no clear D. There are 14 residues in the CDR3. V dropped 6 bases and J dropped 1 base, with 13 bases sitting between them. CDR3 sequence: CASSQQHQSYEQYF. DNA of the CDR3: TGTGCCAGCAGCCAACAGCACCAATCCTACGAGCAGTACTTC.

The chain carries TRBV20-1 and TRBJ2-1; D is perhaps TRBD2 (6 bases). The V gene's germline CDR1 is DFQATT and CDR2 SNEGSKA (reference sequence). This CDR3 is 15 amino acids long. CDR3 sequence: CRPERDSDSYNEQFF. The CDR3 coding sequence is TGCAGGCCCGAGAGGGACTCAGACTCCTACAATGAGCAGTTCTTC.

This clonotype was seen only a few times. This chain joins TRBV19 and TRBJ2-7; D assignment may be TRBD1 or TRBD2 (5 bases each). Germline V gives CDR1 LNHDA, CDR2 SQIVND (reference sequence). The CDR3 spans 14 residues. The V end was cut by 1 base, the J end by 3 bases, with 10 bases between. The CDR3 DNA reads TGTGCCAGTAGTATAGGGGACCGGGGCTACGAGCAGTACTTC. It specifies CASSIGDRGYEQYF.

This clonotype has ten or more counts. V is TRBV2 and J is TRBJ2-7; D could derive from TRBD1 or TRBD2 (5 bases each). There are 11 residues in the CDR3. V lost 8 bases, J lost 7 bases, and 12 bases lay in between. The germline V gene has CDR1 SNHLY and CDR2 FYNNEI. CDR3: CASWDGKEQYF. Written as DNA, the CDR3 is TGTGCCAGCTGGGACGGGAAGGAGCAGTACTTC. Based on the CDR3 plus reference TRBV2 and TRBJ2-7, the full variable domain is EPEVTQTPSHQVTQMGQEVILRCVPISNHLYFYWYRQILGQKVEFLVSFYNNEISEKSEIFDDQFSVERPDGSNFTLKIRSTKLEDSAMYFCASWDGKEQYFGPGTRLTVT.

The genes are TRBV4-3 and TRBJ2-7, with TRBD2 as a possible D gene (6 bases). This CDR3 contains 15 residues. V lost 0 bases, J lost 2 bases, and 11 bases lay in between. Germline V gives CDR1 LGHNA, CDR2 YSLEER. CDR3 region: CASSQDWGDPYEQYF. CDR3 in DNA: TGCGCCAGCAGCCAAGACTGGGGGGACCCCTACGAGCAGTACTTC.

This clonotype has ten or more counts. The chain carries TRBV2 and TRBJ2-3; D unresolved. CDR1 SNHLY and CDR2 FYNNEI come from the germline V gene. The CDR3 runs 12 residues. The V end was cut by 11 bases, the J end by 0 bases, with 9 bases between. The CDR3 DNA reads as TGTGCCGGTGCAGAGAGCACAGATACGCAGTATTTT. Protein product: CAGAESTDTQYF.

The table lists this clonotype with a few counts. The chain carries TRBV5-6 and TRBJ2-1; 8 positions match TRBD2. Germline V lookup: CDR1 SGHDT, CDR2 YYEEEE. J was trimmed by 6 bases and V by 4 bases; bases with no gene match: 12. The CDR3 spans 16 residues. The CDR3 is CASSLSGDNMGNEQFF. The CDR3 DNA is TGTGCCAGCAGCCTTAGCGGGGACAATATGGGCAATGAGCAGTTCTTC.